These T cell receptor beta chains were read from a single sample in a study of T-cell memory formation after mild COVID-19. MiXCR was run by TCRdb on the 5' RACE reads, yielding one entry per CDR3 protein. The profile shows 300,000 to 350,000 distinct CDR3 sequences, over 11% of them singletons. The sample taken for sequencing was PBMCs or a T cell subset sorted from them (not recorded which). The origin of the receptors is a man aged 18 to 30 who had mild COVID-19 (a few samples of this study predate the infection). Cell type and time point are not known. Each CDR3 is given with its conserved first and last residue. A D gene is named only where the DNA matches it firmly. Rows may omit the clone size; those that give it use once, few, many or a size class.

abundance	d_gene	v_gene	j_gene	CDR3aa	CDR3nt
few	.	TRBV7-2	TRBJ2-5	CASSLRARGPLHF	TGTGCCAGCAGCTTACGCGCGAGAGGACCTCTCCACTTC
.	TRBD2	TRBV7-8	TRBJ2-7	CASTQTSGGSYEQYF	TGTGCCAGCACCCAAACTAGCGGGGGAAGCTACGAGCAGTACTTC
.	.	TRBV5-5	TRBJ1-3	CASRESGNTIYF	TGTGCCAGCAGGGAATCCGGAAACACCATATATTTT
.	.	TRBV5-1	TRBJ1-1	CASSAPRGMNTEAFF	TGCGCCAGCAGCGCCCCTCGGGGTATGAACACTGAAGCTTTCTTT
.	.	TRBV4-3	TRBJ2-3	CASSQDGGWADTQYF	TGCGCCAGCAGCCAAGACGGAGGGTGGGCAGATACGCAGTATTTT
few	.	TRBV4-1	TRBJ2-5	CASSQGTEGVWTQYF	TGCGCCAGCAGCCAAGGGACGGAGGGGGTGTGGACCCAGTACTTC
many	.	TRBV19	TRBJ1-5	CASSIGFRDSNQPQHF	TGTGCCAGTAGTATTGGCTTCCGGGACAGCAATCAGCCCCAGCATTTT
.	.	TRBV12-3/TRBV12-4	TRBJ1-1	CASSLGHQAPEAFF	TGTGCCAGCAGTTTAGGACACCAGGCGCCTGAAGCTTTCTTT
.	.	TRBV20-1	TRBJ2-3	CSARWQWTTPGDTQYF	TGCAGTGCTAGGTGGCAATGGACCACGCCGGGAGATACGCAGTATTTT
.	.	TRBV4-3	TRBJ1-4	CARSQDLVRAVTNEKLFF	TGCGCCAGAAGCCAAGATCTAGTCAGGGCGGTCACTAATGAAAAACTGTTTTTT
few	.	TRBV6-2/TRBV6-3	TRBJ1-6	CASSYRTVSANSPLHF	TGTGCCAGCAGTTACAGGACAGTTTCCGCCAATTCACCCCTCCACTTT
few	.	TRBV5-1	TRBJ1-1	CASRVWGRPNTEAFF	TGCGCCAGCAGGGTCTGGGGGAGACCGAACACTGAAGCTTTCTTT
many	.	TRBV6-2/TRBV6-3	TRBJ2-7	CASRHLGDLNYEQYF	TGTGCCAGCAGACACCTAGGGGACCTTAACTACGAGCAGTACTTC
few	.	TRBV6-5	TRBJ2-5	CASSRSRGSRSPSWTQYF	TGTGCCAGCAGCCGATCTCGGGGCAGCCGCTCTCCGAGTTGGACCCAGTACTTC
.	.	TRBV7-2	TRBJ1-2	CASSPDGIGYGYTF	TGTGCCAGCAGTCCGGATGGGATCGGCTATGGCTACACCTTC
few	TRBD1	TRBV6-6	TRBJ1-5	CASSYSEEDRIGSNQPQHF	TGTGCCAGCAGTTACTCAGAGGAGGACAGGATCGGAAGCAATCAGCCCCAGCATTTT
.	.	TRBV6-2/TRBV6-3	TRBJ2-1	CASSGQGYSSYNEQFF	TGTGCCAGCAGTGGCCAAGGGTATAGCTCCTACAATGAGCAGTTCTTC
few	.	TRBV20-1	TRBJ1-2	CSALVGAGHYGYTF	TGCAGTGCCCTAGTGGGCGCAGGGCACTATGGCTACACCTTC
.	.	TRBV5-1	TRBJ1-5	CASSLDREVWPQHF	TGCGCCAGCAGCTTGGACAGGGAGGTATGGCCCCAGCATTTT
.	.	TRBV6-5	TRBJ1-1	CASSYSPFDTEAFF	TGTGCCAGCAGTTACTCCCCCTTCGACACTGAAGCTTTCTTT
many	TRBD1	TRBV2	TRBJ2-5	CASGDREGDTQYF	TGTGCCAGCGGGGACAGGGAGGGCGATACCCAGTACTTC
few	.	TRBV11-3	TRBJ2-1	CASSPGDYNEQFF	TGTGCCAGCAGCCCCGGCGACTACAATGAGCAGTTCTTC
many	TRBD1	TRBV7-9	TRBJ2-1	CASSLPGQGAYNEQFF	TGTGCCAGCAGCTTACCGGGACAGGGGGCCTACAATGAGCAGTTCTTC
few	.	TRBV7-2	TRBJ2-1	CASSLIGSPTGNEQFF	TGTGCCAGCAGCTTAATTGGATCCCCCACGGGGAATGAGCAGTTCTTC
few	.	TRBV12-3/TRBV12-4	TRBJ2-5	CASSFRGEGETQYF	TGTGCCAGCAGTTTCAGGGGTGAAGGGGAGACCCAGTACTTC
.	.	TRBV6-5	TRBJ1-2	CASSYSSRGEGYTF	TGTGCCAGCAGTTACTCGAGCCGGGGGGAAGGCTACACCTTC
few	.	TRBV4-3	TRBJ2-7	CASSLSRGILPYEQYF	TGCGCCAGCAGCCTCAGCAGGGGTATCTTACCCTACGAGCAGTACTTC
few	.	TRBV21-1	TRBJ2-1	CASSKTQSYNEQFF	TGTGCCAGCAGCAAAACCCAATCCTACAATGAGCAGTTCTTC
.	TRBD1	TRBV5-4	TRBJ2-3	CASSWTGSTDTQYF	TGTGCCAGCAGCTGGACAGGGAGCACAGATACGCAGTATTTT
.	.	TRBV12-3/TRBV12-4	TRBJ1-1	CASSLRDGEGAFF	TGTGCCAGCAGTTTAAGGGACGGCGAGGGAGCTTTCTTT
.	TRBD2	TRBV7-3	TRBJ2-2	CASSLLAGGTGELFF	TGTGCCAGCAGCTTGCTGGCGGGGGGAACCGGGGAGCTGTTTTTT
.	.	TRBV7-2	TRBJ2-7	CASSLRYLRDHYEQYF	TGTGCCAGCAGCCTCCGATACCTCCGGGACCACTACGAGCAGTACTTC
.	TRBD1	TRBV12-3/TRBV12-4	TRBJ2-7	CASSLWTGGVEQYF	TGTGCCAGCAGTTTATGGACAGGGGGCGTCGAGCAGTACTTC
few	TRBD1	TRBV5-1	TRBJ2-7	CASSPRDRVDEQYF	TGCGCCAGCAGCCCCCGGGACAGGGTAGACGAGCAGTACTTC
.	.	TRBV19	TRBJ2-4	CASTPGAGDIQYF	TGTGCCAGTACCCCGGGGGCGGGGGACATTCAGTACTTC
.	TRBD1	TRBV12-3/TRBV12-4	TRBJ1-5	CASSATGGDQPQHF	TGTGCCAGCAGCGCCACAGGGGGCGATCAGCCCCAGCATTTT
.	.	TRBV20-1	TRBJ2-7	CSASSGGRYEQYF	TGCAGTGCTTCTTCTGGGGGGCGGTACGAGCAGTACTTC
few	.	TRBV4-3	TRBJ1-1	CASSDLEQGKTEAFF	TGCGCCAGCAGCGATTTGGAGCAGGGAAAGACTGAAGCTTTCTTT
.	.	TRBV7-9	TRBJ1-6	CASSFLNSPLHF	TGTGCCAGCAGCTTTCTGAATTCACCCCTCCACTTT
few	.	TRBV7-7	TRBJ2-5	CASSLAGFGGETQYF	TGTGCTAGCAGCTTAGCCGGCTTCGGGGGAGAGACCCAGTACTTC
.	TRBD1	TRBV4-3	TRBJ1-1	CASSQQDRGGTEAFF	TGCGCCAGCAGCCAACAGGACAGGGGGGGCACTGAAGCTTTCTTT